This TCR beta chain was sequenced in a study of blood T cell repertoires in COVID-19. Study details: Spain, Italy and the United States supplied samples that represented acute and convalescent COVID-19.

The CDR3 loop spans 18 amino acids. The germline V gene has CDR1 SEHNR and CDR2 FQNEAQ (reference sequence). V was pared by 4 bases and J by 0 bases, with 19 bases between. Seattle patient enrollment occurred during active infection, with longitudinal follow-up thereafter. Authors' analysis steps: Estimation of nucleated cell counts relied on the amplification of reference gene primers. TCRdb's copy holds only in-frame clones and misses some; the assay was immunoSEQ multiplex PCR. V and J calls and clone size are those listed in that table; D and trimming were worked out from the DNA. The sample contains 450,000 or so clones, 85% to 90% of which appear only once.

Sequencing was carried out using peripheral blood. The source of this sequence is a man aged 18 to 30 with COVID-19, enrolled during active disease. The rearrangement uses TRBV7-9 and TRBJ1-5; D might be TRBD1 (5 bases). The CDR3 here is CASSSGQGEGYSNQPQHF. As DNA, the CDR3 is TGTGCCAGCAGCTCAGGACAAGGGGAGGGATATAGCAATCAGCCCCAGCATTTT.